This TCR beta chain derives from a study of neoadjuvant anti-PD-1 for oral cavity cancer. Study in general: Patients without progression got a fourth dose around day 43.

Some clones are missing from TCRdb's copy, which holds only in-frame ones; the method was immunoSEQ multiplex PCR. The data show 55,000 to 75,000 clones, less than 90% seen once. Overall study results and limits: With a few patients per group, TCR findings need larger cohorts.

As to time point: after neoadjuvant nivolumab, at surgical resection. Patients were newly diagnosed with stage II-IVA oral cavity squamous cell carcinoma without prior systemic or radiation treatment. Blood cells were analyzed directly, without culture or expansion. This clone was observed once. Its antigen is not known. Trimming took off 6 bases at V and 6 bases at J, with 16 bases between the two ends. Germline loops: CDR1 SGHNT, CDR2 YYREEE (reference sequence). CDR3 size: 15 residues. The sequence came from a person aged 40 to 85 with oral cavity squamous cell carcinoma. This sequence joins TRBV5-4 and TRBJ1-6; a possible D gene is TRBD1 (5 bases). The material was PBMCs, obtained after nivolumab (anti-PD-1) treatment. The CDR3 sequence is CASTRAGGGNSPLHF. For the CDR3, the DNA is TGTGCCAGCACCCGAGCTGGGGGGGGTAATTCACCCCTCCACTTT.